This TCR beta chain was retrieved from a study of shared T cell receptors in the human thymus. Germline lookup yields CDR1 LGHNT and CDR2 FRNRAP. The CDR3 is 15 amino acids. Trimming removed 2 bases from V and 5 bases from J; junction bases left unmatched: 3. The repertoire was sequenced with immunoSEQ multiplex PCR; TCRdb's copy has only in-frame clones and lacks some. This sample carries roughly 700,000 clones, approximately 88% of them seen once, and the ten largest clones take over 0.008%. The same sample was also studied in work on human thymus T cells. As reported in that work: Having corrective surgery for congenital heart defects, healthy Finnish infants were the ones who donated. The thymus was resected at corrective cardiac surgery. Thymic and blood repertoires appeared to display a bias in their usage of V and J genes. There were highly overlapping thymic repertoires among unrelated individuals, as related research reported.

Material: thymocytes. This chain joins TRBV12-5 and TRBJ2-2; 9 bases line up with TRBD1. The clonotype was recovered from a boy under two years old with a congenital heart defect. The CDR3 region has the DNA TGTGCTAGTGGTTTGTCCGACAGGGGGACCGGGGAGCTGTTTTTT. Translating it yields CASGLSDRGTGELFF.